The 32 T cell receptor beta chains below come from one sample, sequenced in a study of T cells in Graves' hyperthyroidism and ophthalmopathy. Researchers amplified the TCR beta CDR3 regions from RNA transcripts. The primer set for the first-round RT-PCR of the TCR CDR3 was HTBI. TCRdb fed the multiplex PCR reads into MiXCR, producing one record per CDR3 protein. This sample has roughly 170,000 distinct CDR3 sequences, with 15% to 20% found just once. Sequencing used blood. The receptors were sampled from a woman between 50 and 59 years old with Graves' hyperthyroidism.

In this sample, this clonotype turned up many times. The chain combines TRBV13 with TRBJ2-3, with D hard to call. Trimming removed 8 bases at V and 0 bases at J, with 9 bases between. The CDR3 contains 13 residues. Looked up from germline, CDR1 is PRHDT and CDR2 is FYEKMQ (reference sequence). CDR3 protein: CASLTTSTDTQYF. As DNA, the CDR3 is TGTGCCAGCTTGACAACTAGCACAGATACGCAGTATTTT. The variable domain in full, completed from reference TRBV13 and TRBJ2-3, reads AAGVIQSPRHLIKEKRETATLKCYPIPRHDTVYWYQQGPGQDPQFLISFYEKMQSDKGSIPDRFSAQQFSDYHSELNMSSLELGDSALYFCASLTTSTDTQYFGPGTRLTVL.

Ten or more counts support this clonotype. The chain couples TRBV5-1 to TRBJ2-7; 8 bases are shared with TRBD1. This CDR3 comprises 16 residues. The germline gives CDR1 SGHRS, CDR2 YFSETQ. V gave up 0 bases and J gave up 1 base; unmatched junction bases: 6. The CDR3 sequence is CASSLGGQDSSYEQYF. The CDR3 region has the DNA TGCGCCAGCAGCTTGGGGGGACAGGACTCTTCCTACGAGCAGTACTTC.

The chain couples TRBV28 to TRBJ2-5; tentatively, D is TRBD1 or TRBD2 (5 bases each). The CDR3 runs to 12 residues. CDR1 and CDR2 from the germline V gene are MDHEN and SYDVKM. V shed 6 bases and J shed 5 bases, with 10 bases lying between them. The CDR3 region is CASSPGTETQYF. For the CDR3, the DNA is TGTGCCAGCAGCCCCGGGACGGAGACCCAGTACTTC.

This clonotype was seen a handful of times. The rearrangement joins TRBV6-1 to TRBJ2-5; D may be TRBD2 (5 bases). The CDR3 is made up of 12 amino acids. Trimming cost V 6 bases and J 14 bases, with 19 bases left between them. Germline loops: CDR1 MNHNS, CDR2 SASEGT. The CDR3 DNA reads TGTGCCAGCAGACGGCTCACGGGGAATGTCTACTTC. It encodes CASRRLTGNVYF.

In this sample, this clonotype turned up a few times. This chain joins TRBV4-1 and TRBJ1-4; D is uncertain. Trimming left V 0 bases short and J 7 bases short, with 9 bases between. There are 14 residues in the CDR3. Germline V gives CDR1 MGHRA, CDR2 YSYEKL. CDR3 amino acids: CASSQDGRAEKLFF. For the CDR3, the DNA is TGCGCCAGCAGCCAAGATGGGAGGGCTGAAAAACTGTTTTTT.

A few counts support this clonotype. The rearrangement joins TRBV4-1 to TRBJ2-7; TRBD1 matches at 7 bases. V was clipped by 6 bases and J by 1 base; unmatched bases: 6. This CDR3 spans 14 amino acids. Germline assignment: CDR1 MGHRA and CDR2 YSYEKL. CDR3 bases: TGCGCCAGCAGTCGGGACAGCCGTTCCTACGAGCAGTACTTC. This encodes CASSRDSRSYEQYF.

The rearrangement links TRBV3-1 to TRBJ1-4; weak D call: TRBD1 (6 bases). The CDR3 length is 17 residues. V dropped 2 bases and J dropped 6 bases, with 19 bases sitting between them. Germline V gives CDR1 LGHDT, CDR2 YNNKEL (reference sequence). For the CDR3, the DNA is TGTGCCAGCAGCCAACAGCCCGGACAGCCAGGATATGAAAAACTGTTTTTT. Its translation is CASSQQPGQPGYEKLFF.

This clonotype appeared many times. The chain employs TRBV7-6 and TRBJ2-5, with 11 bases identical to TRBD2. Per germline, CDR1 SGHVS and CDR2 FNYEAQ. V trimming: 5 bases; J trimming: 5 bases; junction bases outside the gene matches: 4. The length of the CDR3 is 14 residues. The CDR3 sequence: CASSRLAGIETQYF. The CDR3 DNA is TGTGCCAGCAGCCGACTAGCGGGGATCGAGACCCAGTACTTC.

This chain joins TRBV6-2 or TRBV6-3 and TRBJ2-7; D is perhaps TRBD1 (6 bases). Germline V CDR1 and CDR2: MNHEY, SVGEGT. The CDR3 consists of 13 residues. Trimming stripped 8 bases from V and 3 bases from J, with 14 bases between. The CDR3 nucleotides read TGTGCCAGCTGCCGGGACACCCTCTACGAGCAGTACTTC. Translation gives CASCRDTLYEQYF.

This chain uses TRBV12-3 or TRBV12-4 with TRBJ1-2; maybe TRBD1 (5 bases). This CDR3 comprises 13 residues. The ends were cut back, 1 base at V and 4 bases at J, with 7 bases in the middle. CDR3 loop: CASSLDRSYGYTF. For the CDR3, the DNA is TGTGCCAGCAGTTTAGACAGGTCCTATGGCTACACCTTC.

Here the CDR3 DNA reads TGTGCCAGCAGTGGACAGAACACCGGGGAGCTGTTTTTT. This codes for CASSGQNTGELFF. The chain is built from TRBV2 and TRBJ2-2; D call uncertain. The V end lost 4 bases, the J end lost 1 base, and 4 bases lay between the germline ends. Per the germline V gene, CDR1 is SNHLY and CDR2 is FYNNEI. The CDR3 runs 13 residues.

This clonotype was detected many times. The gene calls are TRBV20-1 and TRBJ2-5, with 8 positions matching TRBD2. Germline CDR1 is DFQATT and CDR2 is SNEGSKA (reference sequence). The CDR3 has 13 amino acids. The trim removed 5 bases at V and 5 bases at J, leaving 7 bases unmatched. The CDR3 sequence is CSAPGLAGETQYF. The CDR3, as DNA: TGCAGTGCTCCAGGACTAGCAGGGGAGACCCAGTACTTC.

This clonotype was observed at least ten times. CDR3 loop: CASSSGTGGFRGYVGEQYF. As DNA, the CDR3 is TGTGCCAGCAGCTCAGGGACAGGCGGGTTCCGGGGCTACGTTGGCGAGCAGTACTTC. V is TRBV7-8 and J is TRBJ2-7; 8 nucleotides match TRBD1. Germline assignment: CDR1 SGHVS and CDR2 FQNEAQ. The CDR3 runs 19 residues. V was pared by 4 bases and J by 6 bases, with 23 bases of the junction left unmatched. Using reference TRBV7-8 and TRBJ2-7 for the parts outside the CDR3, the full variable domain is GAGVSQSPRYKVAKRGQDVALRCDPISGHVSLFWYQQALGQGPEFLTYFQNEAQLDKSGLPSDRFFAERPEGSVSTLKIQRTQQEDSAVYLCASSSGTGGFRGYVGEQYFGPGTRLTVT.

This clonotype has a count of ten or more. The V and J genes are TRBV6-1 and TRBJ2-3; perhaps D is TRBD1 or TRBD2 (5 bases each). Deletions cut 5 bases from V and 2 bases from J, with 17 bases between. The CDR3 runs 16 residues. Germline V lookup: CDR1 MNHNS, CDR2 SASEGT. The CDR3 here is CASSIEGQASTDTQYF. CDR3 sequence (DNA): TGTGCCAGCAGTATAGAGGGGCAGGCGTCCACAGATACGCAGTATTTT.

The CDR3 spells CATQGFNIQYF. The CDR3 bases are TGTGCCACACAGGGATTTAACATTCAGTACTTC. V gene TRBV10-3 combines with J gene TRBJ2-4, with D possibly being TRBD1 (6 bases). From germline, CDR1 is ENHRY and CDR2 SYGVKD. V dropped 10 bases and J dropped 7 bases, with 11 bases sitting between them. CDR3 length equals 11 residues.

In this sample, this clonotype turned up many times. J is TRBJ2-1 and V is TRBV29-1; possibly TRBD1 or TRBD2 for D (5 bases each). The CDR3 runs 15 residues. Trimming took 3 bases from V and 5 from J, leaving 17 bases between them. The germline CDR1 and CDR2 sequences are SQVTM and ANQGSEA. CDR3 DNA: TGCAGCGTTGACGGGACCTCATCCCCCCACAATGAGCAGTTCTTC. The encoded protein is CSVDGTSSPHNEQFF.

This clonotype was observed at least ten times. CDR3 in DNA: TGTGCCAGCAAACCGGGACAGGGACCCTACAATGAGCAGTTCTTC. Protein sequence: CASKPGQGPYNEQFF. The rearrangement uses TRBV27 and TRBJ2-1, with TRBD1 identical over 9 bases. Per the germline V gene, CDR1 is MNHEY and CDR2 is SMNVEV (reference sequence). The CDR3 contains 15 residues. V lost 7 bases, J lost 2 bases, and 6 bases stayed unmatched.

This clonotype was recorded many times. This chain links TRBV5-1 with TRBJ2-2; D is unresolved. V was pared by 0 bases and J by 5 bases, with 5 bases between. There are 13 residues in the CDR3. Per the germline V gene, CDR1 is SGHRS and CDR2 is YFSETQ. The CDR3 reads CASSLVGTGELFF. The CDR3 nucleotides read TGCGCCAGCAGCTTGGTTGGTACCGGGGAGCTGTTTTTT.

This clonotype was seen at least ten times. V is TRBV14 and J is TRBJ1-2; 9 nucleotides agree with TRBD1. The CDR3 is 15 residues long. Trimming took 4 bases from V and 2 from J; bases not matched to a gene: 5. Germline V gene data show CDR1 as SGHDN and CDR2 as FVKESK. For the CDR3, the DNA is TGTGCCAGCAGCCGAGGACAGGGGTTGAACTATGGCTACACCTTC. It is translated as CASSRGQGLNYGYTF.

There are a few counts of this clonotype. The gene calls are TRBV6-5 and TRBJ1-5, with TRBD1 identical over 10 bases. Germline loops: CDR1 MNHEY, CDR2 SVGAGI. The CDR3 spans 16 residues. J gave up 6 bases and V 3 bases, and 8 bases lay outside the gene matches. In nucleotides, the CDR3 is TGTGCCAGCAGTTATCCCGGGACAGGGGTCTCTCAGCCCCAGCATTTT. This translates into CASSYPGTGVSQPQHF.

The rearrangement links TRBV11-1 to TRBJ2-1, with TRBD1 identical over 9 bases. Germline V CDR1 and CDR2: SGHAT, FQDESV (reference sequence). The ends lost 5 bases at V and 1 base at J; junction bases unmatched: 3. The CDR3 is 15 amino acids. As DNA, the CDR3 is TGTGCCAGCAGCATAGGACAGGGGTCCTACAATGAGCAGTTCTTC. Amino acids: CASSIGQGSYNEQFF.

In its sample, this clonotype was seen many times. This chain uses TRBV12-3 or TRBV12-4 with TRBJ1-6; no reliable D call. This CDR3 has 13 amino acids. V lost 3 bases and J lost 7, with 7 bases in between. The CDR3 spells CASSFSENSPLHF. CDR3 nucleotide sequence: TGTGCCAGCAGTTTTTCGGAGAATTCACCCCTCCACTTT.

The chain couples TRBV6-2 or TRBV6-3 to TRBJ1-1; a possible D gene is TRBD1 (5 bases). V lost 6 bases to trimming and J lost 1 base, with 9 bases between them. Germline V CDR1 and CDR2: MNHEY, SVGEGT. CDR3 size: 13 residues. This CDR3 reads CASRSTENTEAFF. In DNA form, the CDR3 reads TGTGCCAGCAGGTCGACAGAGAACACTGAAGCTTTCTTT.

Many counts were recorded for this clonotype. The rearrangement links TRBV5-5 to TRBJ2-1; the D gene is possibly TRBD2 (6 bases). In germline, CDR1 is SGHKS, CDR2 YYEKEE (reference sequence). The CDR3 is 15 residues long. The V and J ends lost 2 bases and 1 base respectively, with 10 bases between them. The CDR3 nucleotides read TGTGCCAGCAGCTTAACCGGGACTTCCTACAATGAGCAGTTCTTC. This gives the protein CASSLTGTSYNEQFF.

This clonotype occurred many times. This chain links TRBV27 with TRBJ1-2; D might be TRBD1 (6 bases). The CDR3 consists of 13 residues. The V and J ends lost 3 bases and 4 bases respectively, with 9 bases between them. The germline V gene has CDR1 MNHEY and CDR2 SMNVEV (reference sequence). This CDR3 is CASSFGGGYGYTF. The CDR3 DNA reads TGTGCCAGCAGTTTCGGGGGCGGCTATGGCTACACCTTC.

This clonotype was counted at least ten times. V gene TRBV28 combines with J gene TRBJ2-3, with TRBD1 identical over 8 bases. J was trimmed by 4 bases and V by 7 bases; bases with no gene match: 4. Germline values: CDR1 MDHEN, CDR2 SYDVKM. CDR3 size: 13 residues. CDR3 sequence: CASTQGAADTQYF. Here the CDR3 DNA reads TGTGCCAGCACCCAGGGGGCGGCAGATACGCAGTATTTT.

The chain joins TRBV15 to TRBJ2-2; D is perhaps TRBD1 (6 bases). Germline V gene lookup returns CDR1 LNHNV and CDR2 YYDKDF (reference sequence). Trimming took off 0 bases at V and 6 bases at J, with 14 bases between the two ends. This CDR3 region has 16 residues. CDR3 amino acids: CATSRDHVQGPGELFF. The CDR3 DNA is TGTGCCACCAGCAGAGATCATGTACAGGGCCCCGGGGAGCTGTTTTTT.

This clonotype has a count of ten or more. The V gene is TRBV6-2 or TRBV6-3, the J gene TRBJ2-1, with 9 bases identical to TRBD2. Germline V gene sequence: CDR1 MNHEY, CDR2 SVGEGT. This CDR3 has 19 amino acids. Trimming took 7 bases from V and 0 from J; bases not matched to a gene: 16. In nucleotides, the CDR3 is TGTGCCAGCATAACGGGTAGCGGGGGAGTAAGGATCTCCTACAATGAGCAGTTCTTC. It yields the protein CASITGSGGVRISYNEQFF.

Ten or more counts support this clonotype. The chain employs TRBV6-2 or TRBV6-3 and TRBJ1-2; perhaps TRBD1 as D (6 bases). CDR1 is MNHEY, CDR2 SVGEGT, per germline. The CDR3 loop spans 13 amino acids. V was pared by 8 bases and J by 4 bases, with 14 bases between. CDR3 DNA: TGTGCCAGCTGGCGGGGGCCTGGCTATGGCTACACCTTC. It codes for CASWRGPGYGYTF.

The sample holds many counts of this clonotype. The gene calls are TRBV27 and TRBJ1-2, with no clear D. The germline V gene has CDR1 MNHEY and CDR2 SMNVEV (reference sequence). V was trimmed by 5 bases and J by 4 bases, leaving 20 bases between them. The CDR3 consists of 16 residues. CDR3 sequence reads: CASSIHRAKSPYGYTF. The CDR3 nucleotides read TGTGCCAGCAGTATCCACCGGGCTAAAAGCCCCTATGGCTACACCTTC.

The CDR3 loop reads CASRGGQGLATEAFF. CDR3 DNA sequence: TGTGCCAGCAGGGGGGGACAGGGGCTGGCCACTGAAGCTTTCTTT. The chain links TRBV6-1 to TRBJ1-1, with 10 bases identical to TRBD1. Per germline, CDR1 MNHNS and CDR2 SASEGT. The trim removed 6 bases at V and 4 bases at J, leaving 8 bases unmatched. CDR3 length: 15 amino acids.

This clonotype appeared a few times. An end of the junction differs from the germline gene, which may be a read error. V and J are TRBV19 and TRBJ1-6; D might be TRBD1 (5 bases). CDR3 length: 15 amino acids. Germline values: CDR1 LNHDA, CDR2 SQIVND (reference sequence). This chain's CDR3 is CASNKVGQGGSPLHF. The CDR3 bases are TGTGCTAGTAATAAAGTAGGGCAGGGCGGTTCACCCCTCCACTTT.